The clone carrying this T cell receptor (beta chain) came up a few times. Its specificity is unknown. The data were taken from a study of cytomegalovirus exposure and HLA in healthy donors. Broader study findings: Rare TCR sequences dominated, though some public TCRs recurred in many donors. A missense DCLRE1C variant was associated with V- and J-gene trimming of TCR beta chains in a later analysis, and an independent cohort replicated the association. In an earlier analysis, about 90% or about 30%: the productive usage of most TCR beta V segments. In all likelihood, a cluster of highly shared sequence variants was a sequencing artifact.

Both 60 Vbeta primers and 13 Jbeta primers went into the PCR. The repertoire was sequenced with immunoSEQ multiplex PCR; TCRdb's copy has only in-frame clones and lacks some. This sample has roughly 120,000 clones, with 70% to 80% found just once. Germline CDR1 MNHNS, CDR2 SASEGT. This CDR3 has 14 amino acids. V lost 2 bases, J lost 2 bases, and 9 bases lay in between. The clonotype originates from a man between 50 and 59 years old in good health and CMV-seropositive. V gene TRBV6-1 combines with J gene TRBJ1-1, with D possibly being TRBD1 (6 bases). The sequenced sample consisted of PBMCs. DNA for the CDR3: TGTGCCAGCAGTGAAAGGGGGATAAACACTGAAGCTTTCTTT. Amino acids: CASSERGINTEAFF.